The sequence of this T cell receptor beta chain was determined in a study of cytomegalovirus exposure and HLA in healthy donors. Study-wide points: TCR beta chains numbering under 200 were designated cytomegalovirus-associated.

PCR employed 60 Vbeta and 13 Jbeta primers. TCRdb's copy holds only in-frame clones and misses some; the assay was immunoSEQ multiplex PCR. Counted here are fewer than 200,000 clones, 81% occurring once; the ten biggest clones make up just under 5%. Trimming at V came to 5 bases and at J to 1 base, leaving 10 bases not matched to a gene. The V gene's germline CDR1 is MNHEY and CDR2 SMNVEV (reference sequence). This CDR3 has 17 amino acids. To note about this clone: What it binds is unknown.

This receptor was obtained from a woman between 18 and 29 years old in good health and CMV-seropositive. V usage is TRBV27 and J usage is TRBJ2-1; TRBD2 agrees at 8 bases. The sample taken for sequencing was PBMCs. The CDR3 DNA reads as TGTGCCAGCAGTGAGAGGGGGGGCGGGGGGTCCTACAATGAGCAGTTCTTC. Protein product: CASSERGGGGSYNEQFF.